This T cell receptor beta chain was obtained from a study of cytotoxic CD8 clonotypes in ibrutinib-treated CLL listed by TCRdb under 2021. A note on the overall study: The cohort was composed of 11 relapsed/refractory and around 14 treatment-naive patients; IGHV unmutated status was identified in roughly 17 patients. Responses were partial in about 25 patients and complete in 2; after median approximately 69 months follow-up, some 15 stayed in remission and about twelve progressed. The response samples were drawn at a median of approximately twelve months into treatment, with a range of roughly 6 to 40 months. On average, each sample had approximately 280,000 productive templates and around 100,000 productive rearrangements. Of the approximately 86 people in the trial, around 26 had longitudinal samples available. Cryopreserved peripheral blood mononuclear cells were obtained prior to treatment, at the time of response, and at either disease progression or sustained remission. Every sample from remission and from progressive disease was obtained while the patients were still on ibrutinib.

A few counts support this clone. Its antigen specificity is not known. No clone much larger than this one lies a single base away; base qualities are absent. A MiSeq instrument was used for deep resolution sequencing, which targeted depths ranging from 1 in 1 million up to 1 in 200,000 T cells, with coverage averaging 10x for each clonotype. TCR beta libraries were generated with the immunoSEQ hsTCRB Kit. As for how the authors treated the data: The data were analyzed with ImmunoSEQ Analyzer and ImmunoSEQ Data Assistant, and V, D and J gene assignments followed IMGT definitions. Clonality, which ranges from 0 to 1, was calculated by subtracting the normalized Shannon entropy of productive rearrangement frequencies from one. Public clonotype analysis was restricted to overrepresented clonotypes comprising at least 0.05% of each patient's repertoire. About a dozen age-matched healthy donor repertoires from immuneACCESS served as clonality controls. TCRdb provides this immuneACCESS table in a form limited to in-frame rearrangements. Some clones are lacking; in checked studies, under half of them reflect an unresolved V gene, and why the rest are absent is not known. The D gene and trimming were derived from the DNA, and the V and J assignments and clone size from that table. The sample yields approximately 320,000 clones; approximately 67% were counted once. In total, the top ten clones hold around 6.5% of the sample.

For TCR beta library preparation, about 2 micrograms of genomic DNA were isolated from cryopreserved PBMCs. Longitudinal blood samples from CLL patients on ibrutinib monotherapy were analyzed using high-throughput TCR beta sequencing. The patients were enrolled in a single-center, open-label phase 2 trial of ibrutinib monotherapy. What the work shows at the level of the full study, not this receptor alone: Sampling times were not matched between patients in sustained remission and patients whose disease was progressing, and lymph node repertoires were not examined. Public clonotypes were rare and either shrank or stayed stable during treatment, and the rise in clonality at ibrutinib response reflected expansion of private clonotypes. An increase in clonality was observed at ibrutinib response, with clonality remaining stable during sustained remission and falling back toward baseline at progression. At baseline, clonality was higher than in age-matched healthy donors and showed a strong correlation with circulating CD8+ T-cell counts.

The germline V gene (reference sequence) provides CDR1 MNHEY and CDR2 SMNVEV. From cysteine to phenylalanine, the CDR3 is 13 amino acids long. CDR3 DNA is the only sequence kept; it has 39 bases, read in frame from the first base. The germline ends are 4 bases apart after V is trimmed by 4 bases and J by 0 bases. The TCR originated in a human donor with chronic lymphocytic leukemia. The sample in question was PBMCs, obtained after 36 months of ibrutinib treatment. This sequence uses TRBV27 and TRBJ1-5; no D segment can be confidently identified. The CDR3 protein is CASSSYSNQPQHF. Read as DNA, the sequence is TGTGCCAGCAGTTCGTATAGCAATCAGCCCCAGCATTTT.